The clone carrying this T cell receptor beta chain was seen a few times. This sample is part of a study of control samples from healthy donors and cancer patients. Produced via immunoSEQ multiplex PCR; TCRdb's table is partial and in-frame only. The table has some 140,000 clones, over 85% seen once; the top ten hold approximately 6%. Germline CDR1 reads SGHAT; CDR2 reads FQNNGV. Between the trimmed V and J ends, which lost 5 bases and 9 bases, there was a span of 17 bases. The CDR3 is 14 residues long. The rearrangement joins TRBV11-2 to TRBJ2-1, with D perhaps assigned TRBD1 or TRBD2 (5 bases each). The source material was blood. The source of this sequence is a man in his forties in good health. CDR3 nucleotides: TGTGCCAGCAGCCCGGGACCAAACATGGCTGAGCAGTTCTTC. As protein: CASSPGPNMAEQFF.